These 24 T cell receptor beta chains originate from one sample sequenced in a study of cytomegalovirus exposure and HLA in healthy donors. Sequencing was performed with immunoSEQ multiplex PCR; in TCRdb, only in-frame clones are kept and a portion is missing. Of 60,000 or so clones listed, roughly 94% are singletons. The sequenced material came from PBMCs. These receptors all come from a man younger than 35 in good health and CMV-seronegative.

This clone was detected only once. The CDR3, as DNA: TGCGCCAGCAGCTTGGCCGGGGAGTGGGGTGAAGCTTTCTTT. This encodes CASSLAGEWGEAFF. V and J are TRBV5-1 and TRBJ1-1; D is unresolved. CDR1 is SGHRS, CDR2 YFSETQ, per germline. The V end lost 0 bases, the J end lost 7 bases, and 13 bases lay between the germline ends. The CDR3 contains 14 residues.

This sequence joins TRBV5-5 and TRBJ1-2; D remains unclear. Trimming took off 10 bases at V and 1 base at J, with 17 bases between the two ends. This CDR3 has 14 residues. Germline-derived CDR1 and CDR2 are SGHKS and YYEKEE (reference sequence). The CDR3 protein is CAGTAGPDNYGYTF. The DNA for the CDR3 is TGTGCCGGTACAGCGGGCCCTGATAACTATGGCTACACCTTC.

V usage is TRBV27 and J usage is TRBJ2-1, with TRBD2 identical over 13 bases. CDR1 and CDR2 (germline): MNHEY, SMNVEV (reference sequence). V trimming: 6 bases; J trimming: 4 bases; junction bases outside the gene matches: 6. CDR3 length equals 16 residues. The CDR3 DNA sequence: TGTGCCAGCAGCCGACCGGGACTAGCGGGGTACAATGAGCAGTTCTTC. Amino acid sequence: CASSRPGLAGYNEQFF.

This sequence joins TRBV6-6 and TRBJ1-1, with TRBD1 identical over 8 bases. Germline V gene data show CDR1 as MNHNY and CDR2 as SVGAGI (reference sequence). Trimming took 8 bases from V and 3 from J; bases not matched to a gene: 5. The CDR3 is 13 amino acids. As DNA, the CDR3 is TGTGCCAGCGGCAGGGGGCGGGACACTGAAGCTTTCTTT. It codes for CASGRGRDTEAFF.

V usage is TRBV7-7 and J usage is TRBJ2-2; 7 bases match TRBD1. The length of the CDR3 is 15 residues. The germline V gene has CDR1 SSHAT and CDR2 FNYEAQ (reference sequence). With 1 base clipped from V and 4 bases from J, the junction kept 3 bases outside the gene matches. This CDR3 reads CASSLEGGLTGELFF. The CDR3 DNA reads TGTGCCAGCAGCTTAGAAGGGGGCCTCACCGGGGAGCTGTTTTTT.

The genes are TRBV10-3 and TRBJ2-6, with TRBD2 matching 14 bases. J was trimmed by 2 bases and V by 2 bases; bases with no gene match: 2. Germline CDR1 is ENHRY and CDR2 is SYGVKD. The CDR3 sequence is 18 residues long. The CDR3 loop reads CAISEGLAGGTGANVLTF. CDR3 bases: TGTGCCATCAGTGAGGGACTAGCGGGAGGAACTGGGGCCAACGTCCTGACTTTC.

The chain combines TRBV5-1 with TRBJ2-4, with a tentative D call TRBD1 (6 bases). Trimming pared 4 bases from V and 6 bases from J, leaving 14 bases between. CDR3 length equals 14 residues. CDR1 is SGHRS and CDR2 is YFSETQ in the germline V gene. The CDR3 loop is CASSALLGGNIQYF. The CDR3 nucleotides read TGCGCCAGCAGCGCCTTACTAGGGGGAAACATTCAGTACTTC.

The V call is TRBV10-2, the J call TRBJ2-1, with TRBD2 matching over 8 bases. V trimming: 2 bases; J trimming: 10 bases; junction bases outside the gene matches: 4. The CDR3 length is 13 residues. Germline CDR1 and CDR2: WSHSY and SAAADI. The CDR3: CASSEVGGREQFF. CDR3 DNA sequence: TGCGCCAGCAGTGAGGTGGGCGGGAGGGAGCAGTTCTTC.

The V call is TRBV29-1, the J call TRBJ2-2, with 9 bases lining up with TRBD1. CDR1 is SQVTM, CDR2 ANQGSEA, per germline. The CDR3 has 16 residues. V lost 7 bases, J lost 1 base, and 10 bases stayed unmatched. The CDR3 loop is CSAIQRGQGNTGELFF. The DNA for the CDR3 is TGCAGCGCCATTCAGCGGGGACAGGGGAACACCGGGGAGCTGTTTTTT.

The chain recombines TRBV5-1 with TRBJ2-7; perhaps TRBD2 as D (6 bases). This CDR3 spans 15 amino acids. The V gene lost 0 bases and the J gene lost 5 bases, with 15 bases spanning the gap. CDR1 SGHRS and CDR2 YFSETQ come from the germline V gene. The CDR3, as DNA: TGCGCCAGCAGCTTGGATCTGCGGGGTGCGGACGAGCAGTACTTC. Its translation: CASSLDLRGADEQYF.

The chain has TRBV5-4 and TRBJ2-1; 8 bases are a match to TRBD2. The germline CDR1 and CDR2 sequences are SGHNT and YYREEE (reference sequence). The ends lost 2 bases at V and 8 bases at J; junction bases unmatched: 6. The CDR3 is 14 residues long. Here the CDR3 reads CASSFVPGGDEQFF. In DNA, the CDR3 is TGTGCCAGCAGCTTCGTGCCGGGGGGGGATGAGCAGTTCTTC.

This rearrangement joins TRBV28 to TRBJ1-1; no clear D. CDR3 length: 12 amino acids. The V gene's germline CDR1 is MDHEN and CDR2 SYDVKM. V was trimmed by 8 bases and J by 7 bases, leaving 14 bases between them. The CDR3 sequence is CASSLAGFEAFF. Written as DNA, the CDR3 is TGTGCCAGCTCCCTGGCGGGGTTTGAAGCTTTCTTT.

The CDR3 protein is CASSIIGGGGEQYF. CDR3 bases: TGTGCCAGTAGTATCATCGGGGGAGGTGGCGAGCAGTACTTC. The chain has TRBV19 and TRBJ2-7; a possible D gene is TRBD2 (6 bases). The CDR3 is made up of 14 amino acids. Trimming left V 3 bases short and J 6 bases short, with 15 bases between. Per germline, CDR1 LNHDA and CDR2 SQIVND (reference sequence).

The rearrangement joins TRBV11-3 to TRBJ1-2, with 8 bases identical to TRBD1. CDR1 and CDR2 from the germline V gene are SGHNT and YENEEA. The length of the CDR3 is 15 residues. The ends lost 1 base at V and 7 bases at J; junction bases unmatched: 8. Written as DNA, the CDR3 is TGTGCCAGCAGCTTAGTCGTGACAGGGGTTTCTGGCTACACCTTC. Residues: CASSLVVTGVSGYTF.

This clone was detected once. The rearrangement links TRBV6-5 to TRBJ1-1, with D perhaps matching TRBD1 (5 bases). Trimming left V 0 bases short and J 6 bases short, with 17 bases between. Germline V gene lookup returns CDR1 MNHEY and CDR2 SVGAGI. This CDR3 is 16 amino acids long. In DNA form, the CDR3 reads TGTGCCAGCAGTTACTCGCGAGGGGATGGGAGGTCTGAAGCTTTCTTT. It translates to CASSYSRGDGRSEAFF.

The rearrangement links TRBV11-2 to TRBJ2-7, with TRBD1 as a possible D gene (6 bases). Germline assignment: CDR1 SGHAT and CDR2 FQNNGV. This CDR3 has 15 amino acids. The V end lost 0 bases, the J end lost 5 bases, and 14 bases lay between the germline ends. CDR3 nucleotides: TGTGCCAGCAGCTTAGACCGAACAGGGTTCCACGAGCAGTACTTC. Its protein product is CASSLDRTGFHEQYF. The whole variable domain, filled in from reference TRBV11-2 and TRBJ2-7, reads EAGVAQSPRYKIIEKRQSVAFWCNPISGHATLYWYQQILGQGPKLLIQFQNNGVVDDSQLPKDRFSAERLKGVDSTLKIQPAKLEDSAVYLCASSLDRTGFHEQYFGPGTRLTVT.

The chain couples TRBV7-2 to TRBJ2-1; a possible D gene is TRBD1 (6 bases). The germline V gene encodes CDR1 SGHTA and CDR2 FQGNSA. Trimming removed 1 base at V and 3 bases at J, with 10 bases between. This CDR3 comprises 15 residues. CDR3 amino acids: CASSLGQGNYNEQFF. The CDR3 DNA follows: TGTGCCAGCAGCTTAGGGCAGGGGAACTACAATGAGCAGTTCTTC.

The V call is TRBV6-6, the J call TRBJ2-1; 9 bases line up with TRBD1. Germline V gene lookup returns CDR1 MNHNY and CDR2 SVGAGI (reference sequence). The V gene end was trimmed by 6 bases and the J gene end by 7 bases; junction bases not matched to a gene: 10. CDR3 size: 15 residues. The CDR3 protein is CASRNDRGVGNEQFF. CDR3 DNA sequence: TGTGCCAGCAGAAACGACAGGGGGGTTGGGAATGAGCAGTTCTTC.

The rearrangement uses TRBV7-2 and TRBJ1-5, with 11 bases matching TRBD1. Looked up from germline, CDR1 is SGHTA and CDR2 is FQGNSA. This CDR3 region has 15 residues. With V trimmed by 3 bases and J by 6 bases, 4 bases remained unmatched. The CDR3 coding sequence is TGTGCCAGCAGCTTGGGACAGGGGGTCACTCAGCCCCAGCATTTT. Encoded protein: CASSLGQGVTQPQHF.

The V call is TRBV2, the J call TRBJ2-2; 8 bases align to TRBD1. Germline trimming cut 5 bases from V and 4 bases from J; bases unmatched to any gene: 6. The germline CDR1 and CDR2 sequences are SNHLY and FYNNEI. The CDR3 runs 15 residues. In DNA form, the CDR3 reads TGTGCCAGCAGTTCAGGGGGCATCGGCACCGGGGAGCTGTTTTTT. This encodes CASSSGGIGTGELFF. Drawing the rest from reference TRBV2 and TRBJ2-2, the complete variable domain is EPEVTQTPSHQVTQMGQEVILRCVPISNHLYFYWYRQILGQKVEFLVSFYNNEISEKSEIFDDQFSVERPDGSNFTLKIRSTKLEDSAMYFCASSSGGIGTGELFFGEGSRLTVL.

The V gene is TRBV10-2, the J gene TRBJ2-3, with TRBD1 identical over 7 bases. This CDR3 region has 16 residues. Germline-derived CDR1 and CDR2 are WSHSY and SAAADI. Trimming took 4 bases from V and 2 from J; bases not matched to a gene: 9. CDR3 DNA: TGCGCCAGCAGTGGGTCCCCAGGGGGATTCACAGATACGCAGTATTTT. Protein sequence: CASSGSPGGFTDTQYF.

The chain carries TRBV5-1 and TRBJ2-7, with 7 bases aligning to TRBD1. There are 15 residues in the CDR3. The germline V gene has CDR1 SGHRS and CDR2 YFSETQ. Trimming at V came to 2 bases and at J to 3 bases, leaving 8 bases not matched to a gene. CDR3 protein: CASSFDRDLNYEQYF. CDR3 bases: TGCGCCAGCAGCTTCGACAGGGACCTAAACTACGAGCAGTACTTC.

This rearrangement joins TRBV28 to TRBJ2-6; a weak D match, TRBD1 (6 bases). V lost 5 bases to trimming and J lost 4 bases, with 12 bases between them. Germline assignment: CDR1 MDHEN and CDR2 SYDVKM. The CDR3 runs 15 residues. CDR3 in DNA: TGTGCCAGCAGTCCCGACAGGCCCGGGGCCAACGTCCTGACTTTC. Translating gives CASSPDRPGANVLTF.

This chain links TRBV4-1 with TRBJ2-1; 9 bases map to TRBD2. Germline CDR1 reads MGHRA; CDR2 reads YSYEKL. This CDR3 has 18 residues. The junction had 9 bases not matched to a gene; V was cut back by 0 bases and J by 3 bases. The CDR3 here is CASSQDGGASGVYNEQFF. CDR3 DNA sequence: TGCGCCAGCAGCCAAGATGGGGGTGCTAGCGGGGTCTACAATGAGCAGTTCTTC.